The 6 T cell receptor beta chains below come from one sample, sequenced in a study of blood T cell repertoires in COVID-19. Profiling relied on immunoSEQ multiplex PCR, and the TCRdb table lists in-frame clones only, not all of them. The sample has over 45,000 clones; around 91% are singletons. The sequenced sample was peripheral blood. Source of these receptors: a woman aged 60 to 75 with active COVID-19.

V is TRBV9 and J is TRBJ2-1; a weak D match, TRBD1 (5 bases). Trimming shortened V by 7 bases and J by 10 bases, and 21 bases separated the two germline ends. Germline CDR1 is SGDLS and CDR2 is YYNGEE. The CDR3 sequence is 14 residues long. CDR3 sequence reads: CASRPGPDVREQFF. In DNA, the CDR3 is TGTGCCAGCCGCCCAGGGCCCGACGTGAGGGAGCAGTTCTTC.

J is TRBJ1-4 and V is TRBV9; 7 nucleotides agree with TRBD1. V lost 3 bases, J lost 5 bases, and 7 bases stayed unmatched. The CDR3 extends over 15 amino acids. Germline V gene sequence: CDR1 SGDLS, CDR2 YYNGEE. The CDR3 DNA sequence: TGTGCCAGCAGCGGGACACAGGGGCCCAATGAAAAACTGTTTTTT. Its translation is CASSGTQGPNEKLFF. Supplemented by reference TRBV9 and TRBJ1-4, the full variable domain reads DSGVTQTPKHLITATGQRVTLRCSPRSGDLSVYWYQQSLDQGLQFLIQYYNGEERAKGNILERFSAQQFPDLHSELNLSSLELGDSALYFCASSGTQGPNEKLFFGSGTQLSVL.

This clone was counted a single time. The chain couples TRBV7-9 to TRBJ2-1; 9 bases are shared with TRBD2. CDR3 size: 15 residues. Germline V gene sequence: CDR1 SEHNR, CDR2 FQNEAQ (reference sequence). V lost 5 bases to trimming and J lost 5 bases; unmatched junction nucleotides: 7. CDR3 protein: CASSNRLAEDNEQFF. CDR3 bases: TGTGCCAGCAGCAACCGACTAGCGGAAGACAATGAGCAGTTCTTC.

The CDR3 spells CASRTGTITYNEQFF. CDR3 in DNA: TGTGCCAGCAGGACCGGGACTATCACCTACAATGAGCAGTTCTTC. This chain links TRBV27 with TRBJ2-1; 7 bases match TRBD2. Germline V gene lookup returns CDR1 MNHEY and CDR2 SMNVEV (reference sequence). With 6 bases clipped from V and 2 bases from J, the junction kept 7 bases outside the gene matches. The CDR3 contains 15 residues.

The chain carries TRBV9 and TRBJ2-1, with a possible D match to TRBD2 (6 bases). Trimming removed 4 bases at V and 10 bases at J, with 15 bases between. The CDR3 loop spans 13 amino acids. The germline CDR1 and CDR2 sequences are SGDLS and YYNGEE. The CDR3 nucleotides are TGTGCCAGCAGCCCTCAACCCGGGGGAGAGCAGTTCTTC. Amino acids: CASSPQPGGEQFF.

This chain links TRBV11-3 with TRBJ2-5; 7 nucleotides align to TRBD1. The length of the CDR3 is 15 residues. Germline V gene lookup returns CDR1 SGHNT and CDR2 YENEEA. V shed 3 bases, J shed 5 bases, and the junction held 9 bases outside the gene matches. CDR3 in DNA: TGTGCCAGCAGCTTGAAGCCCAACAGGGGTGAGACCCAGTACTTC. Amino acid sequence: CASSLKPNRGETQYF. Full variable domain (missing parts from reference TRBV11-3 and TRBJ2-5): EAGVVQSPRYKIIEKKQPVAFWCNPISGHNTLYWYLQNLGQGPELLIRYENEEAVDDSQLPKDRFSAERLKGVDSTLKIQPAELGDSAVYLCASSLKPNRGETQYFGPGTRLLVL.